This entry is about one T cell receptor (beta chain). Antigen unknown. The germline V gene encodes CDR1 MGHRA and CDR2 YSYEKL. CDR3 size: 15 residues. The data were obtained in a study of blood T cells in healthy people across ages. Sample-barcoded 5' priming and a J-beta primer mix drove a second PCR of roughly 6 to 12 cycles. One entry per CDR3 protein, called by TCRdb with MiXCR from the 5' RACE reads. The sample holds roughly 860,000 distinct CDR3 sequences, 62% seen once. The individuals who served as donors were healthy Caucasians living in Russia, aged about 6 to 100. Study-level points and caveats: Naive CD4+ cells and diversity were both higher in long-lived donors than in aged donors. The percentage of naive T cells correlated strongly with TCR beta diversity.

The chain has TRBV4-1 and TRBJ2-4, with D possibly being TRBD1 (6 bases). The J call could be wrong; TRBJ2-7 is a better fit for the DNA end. This sequence originates from a man aged 25 to 45 in good health. Sequenced input: blood. CDR3 sequence (DNA): TGCGCCAGCAGCCAAGTCGGGGACACCACCTACGAGCAGTACTTC. This sequence encodes CASSQVGDTTYEQYF.